A single sample is the source of the 14 T cell receptor beta chains below, sequenced in a study of technical replicates of blood from several donors. Produced via immunoSEQ multiplex PCR; TCRdb's table is partial and in-frame only. This table holds roughly 80,000 clones, 90% to 95% found once. Sequenced sample: T cells isolated from PBMCs. Receptor source: a human donor in good health.

V and J are TRBV10-2 and TRBJ2-7; D unresolved. Germline-derived CDR1 and CDR2 are WSHSY and SAAADI. The CDR3 consists of 14 residues. Trimming left V 0 bases short and J 7 bases short, with 13 bases between. The CDR3 reads CASSESGVWSEQYF. CDR3 sequence (DNA): TGCGCCAGCAGTGAGTCCGGTGTTTGGAGTGAGCAGTACTTC.

V gene TRBV4-1 combines with J gene TRBJ2-1, with 9 bases matching TRBD1. Looked up from germline, CDR1 is MGHRA and CDR2 is YSYEKL. The CDR3 is made up of 16 amino acids. V was clipped by 1 base and J by 7 bases; unmatched bases: 8. Written as DNA, the CDR3 is TGCGCCAGCAGCCAAGGTACGGGACAGGGTGGGAATGAGCAGTTCTTC. Encoded protein: CASSQGTGQGGNEQFF.

The chain has TRBV9 and TRBJ2-1, with D perhaps matching TRBD1 (5 bases). With 2 bases removed from V and 0 bases from J, the gap between germline ends came to 12 bases. The CDR3 loop spans 16 amino acids. Germline V CDR1 and CDR2: SGDLS, YYNGEE. The CDR3: CASSVQGDSSYNEQFF. Here the CDR3 DNA reads TGTGCCAGCAGCGTCCAGGGCGATAGCTCCTACAATGAGCAGTTCTTC.

The chain has TRBV5-1 and TRBJ2-3; 11 nucleotides match TRBD2. Trimming cost V 0 bases and J 0 bases; bases outside gene matches: 6. Per the germline V gene, CDR1 is SGHRS and CDR2 is YFSETQ. This CDR3 is built from 18 residues. The CDR3: CASSLEGTSGSSTDTQYF. CDR3 nucleotides: TGCGCCAGCAGCTTGGAAGGGACTAGCGGCTCTAGCACAGATACGCAGTATTTT.

The gene calls are TRBV7-6 and TRBJ2-7; 8 nucleotides match TRBD2. CDR3 length: 14 amino acids. The V and J ends lost 5 bases and 4 bases, in that order; junction bases with no gene match: 7. Germline lookup yields CDR1 SGHVS and CDR2 FNYEAQ. The DNA of the CDR3 is TGTGCCAGCAGCCCGAGCGGGAGCGGATACGAGCAGTACTTC. Amino acid sequence: CASSPSGSGYEQYF.

The chain is built from TRBV5-4 and TRBJ2-5; possible D gene TRBD2, 5 bases. Germline CDR1 SGHNT, CDR2 YYREEE (reference sequence). This CDR3 spans 15 amino acids. Trimming took 4 bases from V and 5 from J, leaving 18 bases between them. CDR3 region: CASSLDQEAMETQYF. The CDR3 bases are TGTGCCAGCAGCCTGGACCAGGAGGCAATGGAGACCCAGTACTTC.

The chain couples TRBV6-1 to TRBJ1-1; a weak D match, TRBD1 (5 bases). Germline CDR1 reads MNHNS; CDR2 reads SASEGT. Trimming left V 4 bases short and J 1 base short, with 10 bases between. The CDR3 is made up of 14 amino acids. The CDR3 here is CASSGGETNTEAFF. CDR3 nucleotide sequence: TGTGCCAGCAGTGGGGGGGAGACGAACACTGAAGCTTTCTTT.

V usage is TRBV7-2 and J usage is TRBJ2-3; 10 nucleotides agree with TRBD2. Germline trimming cut 3 bases from V and 4 bases from J; bases unmatched to any gene: 4. This CDR3 is built from 15 residues. Germline CDR1 is SGHTA and CDR2 is FQGNSA. This chain's CDR3 is CASSFLSGGPDTQYF. The CDR3 bases are TGTGCCAGCAGCTTCCTTAGCGGGGGGCCAGATACGCAGTATTTT.

The chain has TRBV27 and TRBJ1-2, with 11 bases fitting TRBD1. The germline V gene has CDR1 MNHEY and CDR2 SMNVEV (reference sequence). The junction had 7 bases not matched to a gene; V was cut back by 1 base and J by 6 bases. CDR3 length equals 16 residues. DNA for the CDR3: TGTGCCAGCAGTTTATACGGACAGGGGGCGGGGGATGGCTACACCTTC. The encoded protein is CASSLYGQGAGDGYTF.

The chain carries TRBV2 and TRBJ1-1, with D perhaps TRBD1 (5 bases). Trimming took 3 bases from V and 1 from J, leaving 18 bases between them. The CDR3 is 17 amino acids. The germline V gene encodes CDR1 SNHLY and CDR2 FYNNEI. CDR3 sequence reads: CASSDRGGRNGNTEAFF. DNA for the CDR3: TGTGCCAGCAGTGATAGGGGTGGGCGGAACGGGAACACTGAAGCTTTCTTT.

The CDR3 coding sequence is TGCGCCAGCAAAAATAGCGGGATTAGCACAGATACGCAGTATTTT. Amino acid sequence: CASKNSGISTDTQYF. V usage is TRBV5-1 and J usage is TRBJ2-3, with 8 bases matching TRBD2. Germline V gene data show CDR1 as SGHRS and CDR2 as YFSETQ. The CDR3 runs to 15 residues. The J segment lost 0 bases and the V segment lost 6 bases, leaving 6 bases of the junction unmatched.

The sample holds one count of this clone. V usage is TRBV4-2 and J usage is TRBJ1-2; no definite D call. This CDR3 is built from 13 residues. V was trimmed by 7 bases and J by 8 bases, leaving 17 bases between them. Germline lookup yields CDR1 LGHNA and CDR2 YNFKEQ. The CDR3 DNA sequence: TGTGCCAGCACCCGAAGACTAGCGCGAGGCTACACCTTC. It is translated as CASTRRLARGYTF.

This chain uses TRBV27 with TRBJ2-1; 10 bases line up with TRBD1. J gave up 4 bases and V 3 bases, and 3 bases lay outside the gene matches. The CDR3 has 15 amino acids. Germline-derived CDR1 and CDR2 are MNHEY and SMNVEV (reference sequence). The CDR3 sequence: CASSFGDRGYNEQFF. The CDR3 DNA follows: TGTGCCAGCAGTTTCGGGGACAGGGGTTACAATGAGCAGTTCTTC.

In its sample, this clone was seen once. The genes are TRBV7-3 and TRBJ2-1; 10 bases align to TRBD1. The CDR3 has 15 residues. The J segment lost 8 bases and the V segment lost 5 bases, leaving 9 bases of the junction unmatched. In germline, CDR1 is SGHTA, CDR2 FQGTGA. In nucleotides, the CDR3 is TGTGCCAGCAGCCCCACCGGGACAGGGGTGGATGAGCAGTTCTTC. It codes for CASSPTGTGVDEQFF.